This T cell receptor (beta chain) was captured in a study of response to subunit inactivated influenza vaccine. Germline values: CDR1 SGHVS, CDR2 FQNEAQ. The CDR3 has 17 residues. V dropped 2 bases and J dropped 0 bases, with 15 bases sitting between them. In the case of this clonotype: The antigen remains unidentified.

Study results and limitations: A suggestion made by the authors is that each seasonal influenza vaccination recruits few new T cells.

Each CDR3 protein is one row after TCRdb ran MiXCR on the RT-PCR reads. The sample has approximately 500,000 distinct CDR3 sequences, around 15% seen once. This chain uses TRBV7-8 with TRBJ2-3, with D tentatively TRBD2 (5 bases). The receptor's source is a man between 50 and 59 years old who received an inactivated influenza vaccine. The starting material was PBMCs from blood, obtained roughly 12 days after vaccination. In nucleotides, the CDR3 is TGTGCCAGCAGCTTATCTTACGGGGTTACTAGCACAGATACGCAGTATTTT. Protein sequence: CASSLSYGVTSTDTQYF.